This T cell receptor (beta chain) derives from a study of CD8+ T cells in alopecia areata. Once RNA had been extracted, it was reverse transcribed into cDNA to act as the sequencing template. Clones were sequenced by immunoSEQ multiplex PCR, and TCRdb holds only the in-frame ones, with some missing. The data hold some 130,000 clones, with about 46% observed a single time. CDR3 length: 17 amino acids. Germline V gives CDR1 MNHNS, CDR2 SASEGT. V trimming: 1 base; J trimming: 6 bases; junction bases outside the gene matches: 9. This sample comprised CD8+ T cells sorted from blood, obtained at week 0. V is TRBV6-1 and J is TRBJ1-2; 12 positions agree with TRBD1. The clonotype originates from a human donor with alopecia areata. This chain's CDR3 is CASSEESSGTGGNGYTF. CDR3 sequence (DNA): TGTGCCAGCAGTGAAGAATCGAGCGGGACAGGGGGCAATGGCTACACCTTC.